Each of the 8 T cell receptor beta chains below was sequenced from the same sample in a study of T cell changes during pregnancy in multiple sclerosis. Assay: immunoSEQ multiplex PCR; the TCRdb copy retains only in-frame clones and omits some. This sample has more than 50,000 clones, with 91% found just once. The specimen was peripheral blood, collected before pregnancy. The receptors shown here come from a female donor with multiple sclerosis, enrolled in a pregnancy study.

The chain recombines TRBV9 with TRBJ2-5, with 11 nucleotides matching TRBD2. The CDR3 covers 13 residues. Germline values: CDR1 SGDLS, CDR2 YYNGEE. With V trimmed by 3 bases and J by 5 bases, 0 bases remained unmatched. The CDR3: CASSGTSGETQYF. CDR3 nucleotide sequence: TGTGCCAGCAGCGGGACTAGCGGGGAGACCCAGTACTTC.

The sample holds one count of this clone. The chain joins TRBV30 to TRBJ1-4; D remains unclear. The CDR3 loop spans 13 amino acids. CDR1 is GTSNPN and CDR2 is SVGIG in the germline V gene (reference sequence). V was trimmed by 0 bases and J by 4 bases, leaving 6 bases between them. CDR3 nucleotides: TGTGCCTGGAGTGTTTCCTTTAATGAAAAACTGTTTTTT. This gives the protein CAWSVSFNEKLFF.

The rearrangement joins TRBV9 to TRBJ2-6, with TRBD1 matching 10 bases. The ends lost 3 bases at V and 0 bases at J; junction bases unmatched: 6. The CDR3 totals 18 residues. Looked up from germline, CDR1 is SGDLS and CDR2 is YYNGEE. The CDR3 DNA reads TGTGCCAGCAGCGAGCCGGGACAGGGGATCTCTGGGGCCAACGTCCTGACTTTC. Protein product: CASSEPGQGISGANVLTF.

This clone appeared a single time. This chain joins TRBV7-2 and TRBJ2-2; 13 nucleotides align to TRBD2. This CDR3 is built from 15 residues. Germline values: CDR1 SGHTA, CDR2 FQGNSA. The V gene end was trimmed by 7 bases and the J gene end by 11 bases; junction bases not matched to a gene: 10. CDR3 residues: CASILTGLAGEELFF. In DNA, the CDR3 is TGTGCCAGCATCCTCACCGGACTAGCGGGGGAAGAGCTGTTTTTT.

The chain is built from TRBV9 and TRBJ2-1; the D gene is possibly TRBD2 (5 bases). Trimming shortened V by 0 bases and J by 6 bases, and 13 bases separated the two germline ends. The CDR3 has 15 residues. Germline V gene data show CDR1 as SGDLS and CDR2 as YYNGEE. The CDR3 sequence is CASSVGAGLGNEQFF. CDR3 sequence (DNA): TGTGCCAGCAGCGTAGGGGCAGGACTCGGCAATGAGCAGTTCTTC.

In DNA, the CDR3 is TGTGCCAGCAGCTCTTTGGTACAGAATGAGCAGTTCTTC. Translation: CASSSLVQNEQFF. This chain joins TRBV7-2 and TRBJ2-1; D unclear. CDR1 and CDR2 from the germline V gene are SGHTA and FQGNSA. CDR3 size: 13 residues. The V and J ends lost 4 bases and 7 bases respectively, with 11 bases between them.

The chain is built from TRBV5-1 and TRBJ1-2; TRBD1 matches at 10 bases. The J segment lost 11 bases and the V segment lost 4 bases, leaving 17 bases of the junction unmatched. CDR1 is SGHRS and CDR2 is YFSETQ in the germline V gene. This CDR3 is built from 16 residues. DNA of the CDR3: TGCGCCAGCAGCGGCGGGACAGGGGAGTTTCTATGGAGGTACACCTTC. Translating it yields CASSGGTGEFLWRYTF.

The chain uses TRBV6-6 and TRBJ1-3; D not resolved. V dropped 0 bases and J dropped 4 bases, with 10 bases sitting between them. CDR3 size: 15 residues. Germline loops: CDR1 MNHNY, CDR2 SVGAGI (reference sequence). The CDR3 DNA reads TGTGCCAGCAGTTACTCGACGGGTTCAGGAAACACCATATATTTT. It is translated as CASSYSTGSGNTIYF.